One and the same sample provided the 32 T cell receptor beta chains below, sequenced in a study of control samples from healthy donors and cancer patients. Here immunoSEQ multiplex PCR was the method, and the copy in TCRdb shows in-frame clones only, minus some. This table has 350,000 to 450,000 clones, 90% appearing once. Specimen: PBMCs. These receptors all stem from a man in his forties or fifties with head and neck cancer.

The CDR3 nucleotides read TGTGCCAGCAGCTTAACTAGCGGGGGGGCGGCACCGCTCACAGATACGCAGTATTTT. Amino acid sequence: CASSLTSGGAAPLTDTQYF. The chain has TRBV7-3 and TRBJ2-3; 11 positions agree with TRBD2. The germline V gene has CDR1 SGHTA and CDR2 FQGTGA. The CDR3 has 19 amino acids. J lost 2 bases, V lost 0 bases, and 10 bases had no gene match.

This chain connects TRBV28 to TRBJ1-3; D perhaps matches TRBD1 (5 bases). The CDR3 is 14 amino acids. Germline V gives CDR1 MDHEN, CDR2 SYDVKM. V lost 0 bases and J 6 bases, leaving 9 bases between the germline ends. This chain's CDR3 is CASSLWQGENTIYF. The CDR3, as DNA: TGTGCCAGCAGTTTATGGCAGGGAGAAAACACCATATATTTT.

V gene TRBV29-1 combines with J gene TRBJ1-2; a possible D gene is TRBD1 (5 bases). V was clipped by 5 bases and J by 12 bases, with 13 bases between them. CDR3 length: 10 residues. Germline V gene data show CDR1 as SQVTM and CDR2 as ANQGSEA. CDR3 bases: TGCAGCGTTCCAGACAGCCTCCACACCTTC. Amino acid sequence: CSVPDSLHTF.

The V and J genes are TRBV30 and TRBJ1-1; D gene uncertain. The CDR3 has 11 residues. CDR1 is GTSNPN, CDR2 SVGIG, per germline (reference sequence). V was trimmed by 2 bases and J by 6 bases, leaving 7 bases between them. The CDR3 DNA sequence: TGTGCCTGGAGTCCCGGTCCTGAAGCTTTCTTT. It codes for CAWSPGPEAFF.

The V gene is TRBV5-1, the J gene TRBJ1-4; D ambiguous. Germline CDR1 SGHRS, CDR2 YFSETQ. CDR3 length: 14 amino acids. The ends were cut back, 0 bases at V and 2 bases at J, with 5 bases in the middle. This CDR3 reads CASSLGATNEKLFF. In DNA, the CDR3 is TGCGCCAGCAGCTTGGGGGCGACTAATGAAAAACTGTTTTTT.

V gene TRBV7-9 combines with J gene TRBJ2-1; D remains unclear. Germline V gives CDR1 SEHNR, CDR2 FQNEAQ (reference sequence). The CDR3 loop spans 10 amino acids. V was pared by 8 bases and J by 5 bases, with 4 bases between. CDR3: CASGNNEQFF. The DNA of the CDR3 is TGTGCCAGCGGAAACAATGAGCAGTTCTTC. Full variable domain (missing parts from reference TRBV7-9 and TRBJ2-1): DTGVSQNPRHKITKRGQNVTFRCDPISEHNRLYWYRQTLGQGPEFLTYFQNEAQLEKSRLLSDRFSAERPKGSFSTLEIQRTEQGDSAMYLCASGNNEQFFGPGTRLTVL.

The rearrangement joins TRBV28 to TRBJ1-5, with D possibly matching TRBD1 (6 bases). In germline, CDR1 is MDHEN, CDR2 SYDVKM. Trimming cost V 4 bases and J 3 bases, with 16 bases left between them. CDR3 length equals 16 residues. The CDR3 spells CASSYPGGAHNQPQHF. CDR3 in DNA: TGTGCCAGCAGTTACCCCGGGGGGGCACACAATCAGCCCCAGCATTTT.

The gene calls are TRBV28 and TRBJ1-5; D unclear. Germline assignment: CDR1 MDHEN and CDR2 SYDVKM. The CDR3 runs to 14 residues. V dropped 6 bases and J dropped 7 bases, with 16 bases sitting between them. CDR3 region: CASRLGRSEQPQHF. CDR3 coding DNA: TGTGCCAGCAGATTAGGCAGGTCAGAACAGCCCCAGCATTTT.

CDR3 nucleotides: TGTGCCAGCCGACAGTCCTACTTTGCTGGGTTTGGAAACACCATATATTTT. This translates into CASRQSYFAGFGNTIYF. This chain connects TRBV28 to TRBJ1-3; TRBD1 might be the D (5 bases). Per the germline V gene, CDR1 is MDHEN and CDR2 is SYDVKM. This CDR3 comprises 17 residues. V was trimmed by 8 bases and J by 3 bases, leaving 23 bases between them.

V gene TRBV10-2 combines with J gene TRBJ1-1; no clear D. V lost 1 base, J lost 4 bases, and 13 bases lay in between. The CDR3 extends over 15 amino acids. Germline-derived CDR1 and CDR2 are WSHSY and SAAADI. This CDR3 is CASSEWTGKGTEAFF. CDR3 in DNA: TGCGCCAGCAGTGAGTGGACGGGTAAAGGCACTGAAGCTTTCTTT.

This sequence joins TRBV6-5 and TRBJ1-4; D not resolved. The germline CDR1 and CDR2 sequences are MNHEY and SVGAGI. The CDR3 consists of 13 residues. Trimming took 0 bases from V and 8 from J, leaving 7 bases between them. The CDR3 loop is CASSYSNREKLFF. The CDR3 DNA reads TGTGCCAGCAGTTACTCAAACCGGGAAAAACTGTTTTTT.

The chain is built from TRBV6-5 and TRBJ2-7; TRBD1 aligns across 9 bases. Per germline, CDR1 MNHEY and CDR2 SVGAGI. This CDR3 has 13 amino acids. The trim removed 6 bases at V and 4 bases at J, leaving 4 bases unmatched. The CDR3 DNA sequence: TGTGCCAGCAGCCCCGACAGGGGGTACGAGCAGTACTTC. Protein product: CASSPDRGYEQYF.

This clone was observed once. The chain has TRBV24-1 and TRBJ1-2, with 7 positions matching TRBD1. Germline values: CDR1 KGHDR, CDR2 SFDVKD. With 0 bases clipped from V and 6 bases from J, the junction kept 9 bases outside the gene matches. The CDR3 runs 16 residues. This CDR3 reads CATSDLQGDSSDGYTF. DNA of the CDR3: TGTGCCACCAGTGATTTGCAGGGGGACAGCTCTGATGGCTACACCTTC.

CDR3 amino acids: CASSFTTGLNTGELFF. The CDR3 coding sequence is TGCGCCAGCAGCTTTACGACAGGGCTTAACACCGGGGAGCTGTTTTTT. The V and J genes are TRBV5-1 and TRBJ2-2, with 7 bases that match TRBD1. With V trimmed by 2 bases and J by 2 bases, 6 bases remained unmatched. Germline CDR1 SGHRS, CDR2 YFSETQ. The CDR3 totals 16 residues.

The chain combines TRBV7-3 with TRBJ2-1, with D hard to call. The V end was cut by 11 bases, the J end by 7 bases, with 21 bases between. Germline assignment: CDR1 SGHTA and CDR2 FQGTGA. The length of the CDR3 is 14 residues. DNA for the CDR3: TGTGCCCCCATGGCCCCACCCCCTGGAAATGAGCAGTTCTTC. Protein sequence: CAPMAPPPGNEQFF.

The rearrangement uses TRBV12-5 and TRBJ1-4; maybe TRBD1 (5 bases). This CDR3 spans 18 amino acids. Germline lookup yields CDR1 LGHNT and CDR2 FRNRAP. V lost 1 base and J 0 bases, leaving 15 bases between the germline ends. The CDR3 is CASGLGGGSLTTNEKLFF. CDR3 nucleotides: TGTGCTAGTGGTTTGGGCGGGGGGTCCCTAACAACTAATGAAAAACTGTTTTTT.

This chain connects TRBV3-1 (or the pseudogene TRBV3-2) to TRBJ1-6, with 8 bases that match TRBD1. The CDR3 spans 16 residues. V lost 2 bases and J lost 6; bases outside the gene matches: 6. Germline assignment: CDR1 LGHDT and CDR2 YNNKEL (reference sequence). The CDR3, as DNA: TGTGCCAGCAGCCAAAATCCTGGACAGGGTAATTCACCCCTCCACTTT. Translated: CASSQNPGQGNSPLHF.

This chain connects TRBV19 to TRBJ2-1, with a tentative D call TRBD1 (5 bases). Germline loops: CDR1 LNHDA, CDR2 SQIVND (reference sequence). The CDR3 has 16 amino acids. Trimming stripped 7 bases from V and 4 bases from J, with 20 bases between. This chain's CDR3 is CASILTANAPYNEQFF. The CDR3 DNA follows: TGTGCCAGTATATTGACAGCAAACGCTCCATACAATGAGCAGTTCTTC.

The chain links TRBV2 to TRBJ1-1; TRBD1 is a possible D gene (6 bases). The CDR3 is 13 residues long. Germline-derived CDR1 and CDR2 are SNHLY and FYNNEI. Trimming pared 8 bases from V and 1 base from J, leaving 11 bases between. The CDR3 DNA is TGTGCCAGCCGAACAGGGAAGAACACTGAAGCTTTCTTT. As protein: CASRTGKNTEAFF.

The J gene is TRBJ2-3, the V gene TRBV28; 13 positions match TRBD2. The germline gives CDR1 MDHEN, CDR2 SYDVKM. There are 17 residues in the CDR3. Losses at the gene ends were 4 bases for V and 5 bases for J; bases not matched to a gene: 9. CDR3 region: CASSSSLAGGWVDTQYF. CDR3 in DNA: TGTGCCAGCAGTTCTTCACTAGCGGGAGGGTGGGTAGATACGCAGTATTTT.

The rearrangement joins TRBV5-1 to TRBJ2-2; D is unclear. Germline CDR1 reads SGHRS; CDR2 reads YFSETQ. V was pared by 7 bases and J by 6 bases, with 13 bases between. CDR3 length: 13 residues. CDR3 sequence (DNA): TGCGCCAGCGCCGAAACTAAGGCCGGGGAGCTGTTTTTT. Encoded protein: CASAETKAGELFF.

J is TRBJ1-1 and V is TRBV10-3; D is undetermined. The CDR3 is made up of 15 amino acids. The germline V gene has CDR1 ENHRY and CDR2 SYGVKD. V was clipped by 0 bases and J by 2 bases, with 10 bases between them. The CDR3 DNA follows: TGTGCCATCAGTGAGTCGGGCAACTATAACACTGAAGCTTTCTTT. Protein sequence: CAISESGNYNTEAFF.

The chain uses TRBV28 and TRBJ2-1; TRBD2 aligns across 7 bases. The length of the CDR3 is 13 residues. Trimming took 11 bases from V and 6 from J; bases not matched to a gene: 10. Per germline, CDR1 MDHEN and CDR2 SYDVKM. This chain's CDR3 is CAGQRENSNEQFF. The DNA for the CDR3 is TGTGCCGGCCAGCGGGAAAACTCCAATGAGCAGTTCTTC.

A few counts support this clone. The chain uses TRBV7-6 and TRBJ2-1; the match to TRBD2 covers 9 bases. This CDR3 has 15 amino acids. Germline V CDR1 and CDR2: SGHVS, FNYEAQ. With 4 bases clipped from V and 8 bases from J, the junction kept 9 bases outside the gene matches. Here the CDR3 reads CASSSPAGGSDEQFF. CDR3 DNA sequence: TGTGCCAGCAGCTCCCCAGCGGGGGGCTCGGATGAGCAGTTCTTC.

The chain recombines TRBV27 with TRBJ2-3; 7 positions match TRBD2. This CDR3 comprises 14 residues. From germline, CDR1 is MNHEY and CDR2 SMNVEV (reference sequence). V lost 6 bases, J lost 4 bases, and 7 bases stayed unmatched. The CDR3 DNA sequence: TGTGCCAGCAGGGAGCTTACTAGCGCAGATACGCAGTATTTT. Its translation is CASRELTSADTQYF.

The chain combines TRBV24-1 with TRBJ2-1; TRBD1 might be the D (6 bases). The germline V gene encodes CDR1 KGHDR and CDR2 SFDVKD. This CDR3 comprises 15 residues. V dropped 6 bases and J dropped 5 bases, with 16 bases sitting between them. The DNA of the CDR3 is TGTGCCACCAGTACCCCCGGGACACCGGACAATGAGCAGTTCTTC. This codes for CATSTPGTPDNEQFF.

The chain couples TRBV5-5 to TRBJ2-1; TRBD2 matches 10 bases. Germline values: CDR1 SGHKS, CDR2 YYEKEE (reference sequence). J lost 3 bases, V lost 5 bases, and 5 bases had no gene match. The CDR3 is 15 residues long. CDR3 in DNA: TGTGCCAGCAGTCCCACTAGCGGGGACTACAATGAGCAGTTCTTC. It yields the protein CASSPTSGDYNEQFF.

The chain links TRBV6-5 to TRBJ2-1; D remains unclear. Trimming removed 11 bases at V and 1 base at J, with 6 bases between. The germline gives CDR1 MNHEY, CDR2 SVGAGI. CDR3 length: 11 residues. The chain's CDR3 is CASRSYNEQFF. CDR3 nucleotide sequence: TGTGCCTCGAGATCCTACAATGAGCAGTTCTTC.

V and J are TRBV6-2 or TRBV6-3 and TRBJ2-1; 13 bases align to TRBD2. This CDR3 spans 16 amino acids. V dropped 5 bases and J dropped 6; count of bases not matched to a gene: 7. Germline assignment: CDR1 MNHEY and CDR2 SVGEGT. The CDR3 reads CASSGGLAGTFNEQFF. The CDR3 coding sequence is TGTGCCAGCAGTGGGGGACTAGCGGGAACATTCAATGAGCAGTTCTTC.

The chain combines TRBV7-9 with TRBJ2-7; D call uncertain. With 1 base removed from V and 7 bases from J, the gap between germline ends came to 14 bases. CDR1 is SEHNR, CDR2 FQNEAQ, per germline (reference sequence). The CDR3 runs 14 residues. CDR3 protein: CASSLGLKTEEQYF. The CDR3 region has the DNA TGTGCCAGCAGCTTAGGTCTGAAGACGGAAGAGCAGTACTTC.

This rearrangement joins TRBV10-3 to TRBJ2-3, with 9 bases aligning to TRBD1. CDR1 is ENHRY, CDR2 SYGVKD, per germline. V lost 0 bases, J lost 6 bases, and 13 bases stayed unmatched. This CDR3 region has 18 residues. CDR3: CAISESLTGGNPTDTQYF. CDR3 in DNA: TGTGCCATCAGTGAGTCTTTGACAGGGGGTAACCCGACGGATACGCAGTATTTT.

The chain employs TRBV30 and TRBJ2-7; no firm D call. The V end lost 0 bases, the J end lost 2 bases, and 11 bases lay between the germline ends. Germline lookup yields CDR1 GTSNPN and CDR2 SVGIG (reference sequence). This CDR3 has 14 amino acids. CDR3 loop: CAWSVRAATYEQYF. CDR3 DNA sequence: TGTGCCTGGAGTGTAAGGGCGGCCACCTACGAGCAGTACTTC.